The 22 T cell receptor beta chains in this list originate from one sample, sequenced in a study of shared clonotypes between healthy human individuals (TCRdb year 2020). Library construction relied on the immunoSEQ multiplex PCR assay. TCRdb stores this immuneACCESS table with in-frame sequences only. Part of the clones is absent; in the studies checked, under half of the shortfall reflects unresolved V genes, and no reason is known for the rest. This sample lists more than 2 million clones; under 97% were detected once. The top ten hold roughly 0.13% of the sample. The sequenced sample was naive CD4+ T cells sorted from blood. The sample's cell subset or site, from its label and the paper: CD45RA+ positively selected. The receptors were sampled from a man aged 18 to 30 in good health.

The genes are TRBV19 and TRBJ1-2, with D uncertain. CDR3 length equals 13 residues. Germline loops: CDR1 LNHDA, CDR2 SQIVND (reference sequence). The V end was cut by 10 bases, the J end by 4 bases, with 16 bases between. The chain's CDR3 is CATRDSDLYGYTF. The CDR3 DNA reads TGTGCCACCCGTGACTCGGACCTCTATGGCTACACCTTC. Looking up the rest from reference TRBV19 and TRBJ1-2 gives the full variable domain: DGGITQSPKYLFRKEGQNVTLSCEQNLNHDAMYWYRQDPGQGLRLIYYSQIVNDFQKGDIAEGYSVSREKKESFPLTVTSAQKNPTAFYLCATRDSDLYGYTFGSGTRLTVV.

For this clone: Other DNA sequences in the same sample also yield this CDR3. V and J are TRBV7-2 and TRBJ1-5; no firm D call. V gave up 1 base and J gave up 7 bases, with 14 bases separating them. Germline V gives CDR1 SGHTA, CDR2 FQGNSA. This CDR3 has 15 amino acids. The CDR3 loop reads CASSLVGGLGQPQHF. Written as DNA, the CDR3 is TGTGCCAGCAGCTTAGTGGGAGGTCTGGGACAGCCCCAGCATTTT.

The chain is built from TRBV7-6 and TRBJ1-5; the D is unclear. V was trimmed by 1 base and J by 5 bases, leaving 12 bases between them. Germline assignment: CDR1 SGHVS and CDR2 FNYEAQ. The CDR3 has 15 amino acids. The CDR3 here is CASSLGIGPHQPQHF. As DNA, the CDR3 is TGTGCCAGCAGCTTAGGGATAGGTCCCCATCAGCCCCAGCATTTT.

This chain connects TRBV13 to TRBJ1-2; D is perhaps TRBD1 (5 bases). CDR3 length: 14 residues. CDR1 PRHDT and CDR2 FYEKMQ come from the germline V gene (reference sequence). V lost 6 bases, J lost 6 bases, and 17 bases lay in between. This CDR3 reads CASSLLKGADGYTF. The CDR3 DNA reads TGTGCCAGCAGTCTCCTGAAAGGGGCGGATGGCTACACCTTC.

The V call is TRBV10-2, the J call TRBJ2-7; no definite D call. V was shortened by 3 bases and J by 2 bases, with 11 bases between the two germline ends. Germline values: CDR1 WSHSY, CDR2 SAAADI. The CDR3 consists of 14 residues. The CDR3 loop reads CASSEPRLAYEQYF. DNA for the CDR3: TGCGCCAGCAGTGAACCCCGGCTAGCCTACGAGCAGTACTTC.

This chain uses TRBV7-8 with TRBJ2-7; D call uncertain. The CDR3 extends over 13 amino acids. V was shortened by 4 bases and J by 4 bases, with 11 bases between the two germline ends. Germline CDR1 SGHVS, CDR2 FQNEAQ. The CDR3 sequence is CASSSTGVYEQYF. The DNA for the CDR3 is TGTGCCAGCAGCTCGACGGGCGTATACGAGCAGTACTTC.

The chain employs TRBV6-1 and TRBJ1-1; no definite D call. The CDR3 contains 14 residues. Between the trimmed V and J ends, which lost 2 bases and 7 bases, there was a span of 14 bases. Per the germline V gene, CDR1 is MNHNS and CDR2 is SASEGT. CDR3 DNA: TGTGCCAGCAGTGAAATTGGGCAGGCGGGTGAAGCTTTCTTT. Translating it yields CASSEIGQAGEAFF.

The CDR3 region is CASRPQGEGEKLFF. CDR3 DNA sequence: TGTGCCAGCAGGCCGCAGGGGGAGGGTGAAAAACTGTTTTTT. This rearrangement joins TRBV27 to TRBJ1-4; 7 bases are shared with TRBD1. Germline V gene data show CDR1 as MNHEY and CDR2 as SMNVEV (reference sequence). The J segment lost 7 bases and the V segment lost 6 bases, leaving 8 bases of the junction unmatched. This CDR3 has 14 amino acids.

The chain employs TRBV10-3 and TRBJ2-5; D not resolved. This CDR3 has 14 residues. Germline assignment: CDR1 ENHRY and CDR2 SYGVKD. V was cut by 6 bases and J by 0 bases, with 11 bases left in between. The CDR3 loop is CAIRATEYQETQYF. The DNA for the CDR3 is TGTGCCATCAGGGCCACAGAGTACCAAGAGACCCAGTACTTC.

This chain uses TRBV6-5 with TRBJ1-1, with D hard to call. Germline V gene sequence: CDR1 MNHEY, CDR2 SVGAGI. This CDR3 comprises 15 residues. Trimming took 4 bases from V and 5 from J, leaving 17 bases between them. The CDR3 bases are TGTGCCAGCAGTTCCCCCGGTGCAGGTCAGACTGAAGCTTTCTTT. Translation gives CASSSPGAGQTEAFF.

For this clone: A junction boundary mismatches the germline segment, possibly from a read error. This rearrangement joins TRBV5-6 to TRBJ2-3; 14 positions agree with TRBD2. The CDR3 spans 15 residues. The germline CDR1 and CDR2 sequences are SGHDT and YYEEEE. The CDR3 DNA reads TGTGCCAGCAGTTTGGGACTAGCGGGGGCAGATACGCAGTATTTT. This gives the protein CASSLGLAGADTQYF.

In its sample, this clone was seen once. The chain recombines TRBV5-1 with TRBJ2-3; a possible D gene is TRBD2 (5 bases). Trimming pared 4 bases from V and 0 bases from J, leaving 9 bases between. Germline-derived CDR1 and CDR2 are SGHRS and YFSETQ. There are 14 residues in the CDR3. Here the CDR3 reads CASSEGTSTDTQYF. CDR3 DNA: TGCGCCAGCAGCGAGGGAACTAGCACAGATACGCAGTATTTT.

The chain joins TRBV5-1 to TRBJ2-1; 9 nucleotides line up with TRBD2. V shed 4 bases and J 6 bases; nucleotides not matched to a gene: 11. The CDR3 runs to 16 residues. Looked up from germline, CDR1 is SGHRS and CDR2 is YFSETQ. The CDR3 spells CASSVRSNSGGNEQFF. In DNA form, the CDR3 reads TGCGCCAGCAGCGTACGATCTAATAGCGGGGGCAATGAGCAGTTCTTC.

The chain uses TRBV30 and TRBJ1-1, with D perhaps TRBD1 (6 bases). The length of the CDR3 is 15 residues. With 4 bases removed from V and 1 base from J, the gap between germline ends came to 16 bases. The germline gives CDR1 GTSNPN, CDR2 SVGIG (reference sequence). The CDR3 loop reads CAWNNPGEGNTEAFF. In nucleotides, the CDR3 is TGTGCCTGGAATAATCCAGGGGAGGGGAACACTGAAGCTTTCTTT.

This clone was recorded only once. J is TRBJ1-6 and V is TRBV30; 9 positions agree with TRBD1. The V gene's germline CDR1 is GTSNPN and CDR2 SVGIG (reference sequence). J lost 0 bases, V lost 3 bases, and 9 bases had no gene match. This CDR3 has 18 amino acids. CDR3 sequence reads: CAWSPGQGVNSYNSPLHF. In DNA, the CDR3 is TGTGCCTGGAGCCCGGGACAGGGAGTCAACTCCTATAATTCACCCCTCCACTTT.

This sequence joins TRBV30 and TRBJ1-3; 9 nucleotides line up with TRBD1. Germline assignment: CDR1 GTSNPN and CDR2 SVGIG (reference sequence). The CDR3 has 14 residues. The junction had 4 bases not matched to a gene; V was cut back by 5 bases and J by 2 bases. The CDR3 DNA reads TGTGCCTGGTTACAGGGGGCCGCTGGAAACACCATATATTTT. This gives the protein CAWLQGAAGNTIYF.

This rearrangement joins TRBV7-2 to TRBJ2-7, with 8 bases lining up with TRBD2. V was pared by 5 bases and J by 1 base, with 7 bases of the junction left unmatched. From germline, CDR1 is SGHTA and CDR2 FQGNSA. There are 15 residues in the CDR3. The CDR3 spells CASSPLAGLSYEQYF. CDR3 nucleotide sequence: TGTGCCAGCAGCCCGCTAGCGGGTCTTTCCTACGAGCAGTACTTC. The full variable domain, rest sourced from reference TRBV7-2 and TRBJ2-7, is GAGVSQSPSNKVTEKGKDVELRCDPISGHTALYWYRQSLGQGLEFLIYFQGNSAPDKSGLPSDRFSAERTGGSVSTLTIQRTQQEDSAVYLCASSPLAGLSYEQYFGPGTRLTVT.

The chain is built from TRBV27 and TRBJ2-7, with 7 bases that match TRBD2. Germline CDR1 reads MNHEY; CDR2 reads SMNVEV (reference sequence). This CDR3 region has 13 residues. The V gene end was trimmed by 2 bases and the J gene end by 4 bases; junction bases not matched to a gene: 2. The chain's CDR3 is CASSLRAGYEQYF. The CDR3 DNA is TGTGCCAGCAGTTTACGAGCGGGGTACGAGCAGTACTTC.

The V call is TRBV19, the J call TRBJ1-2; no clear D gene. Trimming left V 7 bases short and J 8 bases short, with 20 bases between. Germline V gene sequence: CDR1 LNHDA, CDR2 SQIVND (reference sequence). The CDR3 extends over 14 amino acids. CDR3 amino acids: CASTTTRNGIGYTF. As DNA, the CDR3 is TGTGCCAGTACCACGACGAGGAACGGGATCGGCTACACCTTC.

This CDR3 is CASSSRTGSTTGELFF. In DNA, the CDR3 is TGTGCCAGCAGCTCACGGACAGGGTCGACCACCGGGGAGCTGTTTTTT. The chain couples TRBV11-2 to TRBJ2-2, with 8 bases matching TRBD1. The V gene's germline CDR1 is SGHAT and CDR2 FQNNGV. The CDR3 runs to 16 residues. V was pared by 4 bases and J by 4 bases, with 8 bases of the junction left unmatched.

CDR3 residues: CASKEEGRKDTQYF. The CDR3 region has the DNA TGTGCCAGCAAGGAAGAGGGGAGGAAAGATACGCAGTATTTT. The chain is built from TRBV11-3 and TRBJ2-3, with a tentative D call TRBD2 (6 bases). Trimming pared 7 bases from V and 5 bases from J, leaving 16 bases between. From germline, CDR1 is SGHNT and CDR2 YENEEA. The CDR3 consists of 14 residues.

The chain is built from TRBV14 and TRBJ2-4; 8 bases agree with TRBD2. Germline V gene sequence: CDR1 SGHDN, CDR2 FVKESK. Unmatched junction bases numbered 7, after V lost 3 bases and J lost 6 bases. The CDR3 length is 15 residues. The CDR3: CASSHPGGTRNIQYF. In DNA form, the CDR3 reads TGTGCCAGCAGCCACCCCGGAGGGACTAGAAACATTCAGTACTTC.